Below, 5 T cell receptor beta chains from the same sample are listed, as sequenced in a study of identical twins. TCRdb recomputed calls from the 5' RACE reads with MiXCR, one row per CDR3 protein. Of under 300,000 distinct CDR3 sequences in the sample, about 14% were seen once. Material: memory (CD45RO+) T cells sorted from blood. The source of these receptors is a woman aged 18-30 years in good health.

The chain employs TRBV10-3 and TRBJ2-7, with a weak D call TRBD2 (5 bases). Trimming took off 4 bases at V and 7 bases at J, with 14 bases between the two ends. The length of the CDR3 is 13 residues. Looked up from germline, CDR1 is ENHRY and CDR2 is SYGVKD. In nucleotides, the CDR3 is TGTGCCATCAGTGGCCAAGAGGGTTGGGAGCAGTACTTC. This translates into CAISGQEGWEQYF.

The chain uses TRBV20-1 and TRBJ2-3, with TRBD1 matching 7 bases. The germline CDR1 and CDR2 sequences are DFQATT and SNEGSKA (reference sequence). After removal of 1 base from V and 4 bases from J, the junction contained 2 bases not matched to a gene. The CDR3 length is 13 residues. For the CDR3, the DNA is TGCAGTGCTAGAGTACAGGGGCCAGATACGCAGTATTTT. Its protein product is CSARVQGPDTQYF.

This chain uses TRBV5-6 with TRBJ2-3; D remains unclear. Germline CDR1 reads SGHDT; CDR2 reads YYEEEE. V lost 0 bases, J lost 5 bases, and 7 bases lay in between. The CDR3 is made up of 13 amino acids. As DNA, the CDR3 is TGTGCCAGCAGCTTGGCCCTGCTAGATACGCAGTATTTT. This gives the protein CASSLALLDTQYF.

This chain links TRBV20-1 with TRBJ2-7; no firm D call. This CDR3 has 15 residues. Trimming pared 4 bases from V and 0 bases from J, leaving 16 bases between. Germline V lookup: CDR1 DFQATT, CDR2 SNEGSKA (reference sequence). Written as DNA, the CDR3 is TGCAGTGCTATTATTCCAGCGAGGAGCTCCTACGAGCAGTACTTC. Protein sequence: CSAIIPARSSYEQYF.

Ten or more counts support this clonotype. V is TRBV2 and J is TRBJ2-1, with 9 bases fitting TRBD2. V was clipped by 5 bases and J by 0 bases; unmatched bases: 2. In germline, CDR1 is SNHLY, CDR2 FYNNEI. The CDR3 covers 15 residues. CDR3 region: CASSRSGGSYNEQFF. DNA of the CDR3: TGTGCCAGCAGTCGTAGCGGGGGCTCCTACAATGAGCAGTTCTTC.